This T cell receptor (beta chain) was obtained from a study of low-dose radiotherapy and immunotherapy resistance in tumors. This clonotype was seen repeatedly, ten times or more. Both TCRalpha and TCRbeta chains were reverse transcribed with V-gene-specific primers. Amplification of TCRs used a constant-region primer and V-primer adapter for 20 PCR cycles. TCRdb reanalysed the reads using MiXCR and keeps one entry per CDR3 protein. The table has over 55,000 distinct CDR3 sequences, around 32% seen once. The time point is: before trial treatment. Germline V lookup: CDR1 LNHDA, CDR2 SQIVND (reference sequence). The CDR3 loop spans 15 amino acids. V dropped 7 bases and J dropped 6 bases, with 18 bases sitting between them.

This sequence originates from a female donor with ovarian cancer. The chain couples TRBV19 to TRBJ2-2; D is undetermined. Sequenced material: PBMCs, taken before treatment. CDR3 amino acids: CASKVESARAGELFF. The CDR3 DNA is TGTGCCAGTAAAGTGGAATCGGCTCGGGCCGGGGAGCTGTTTTTT.